Listed here are 26 T cell receptor beta chains from one sample, sequenced in a study of OX40 agonist ivuxolimab in advanced cancers. Measured with immunoSEQ multiplex PCR; TCRdb has only the in-frame clones, and not every one. The sample lists some 87,000 clones, roughly 84% seen once, with 0.72% in the top ten. Material: CD4+ or CD8+ T cells sorted from blood, obtained in a trial of the OX40 agonist ivuxolimab. The receptors were gathered from an adult with an advanced solid tumor such as melanoma, head and neck, liver or kidney cancer.

The chain carries TRBV6-6 and TRBJ2-1; D possibly uses TRBD1 or TRBD2 (5 bases each). Germline V gene sequence: CDR1 MNHNY, CDR2 SVGAGI (reference sequence). V gave up 6 bases and J gave up 15 bases, with 18 bases separating them. The CDR3 runs to 12 residues. The CDR3 nucleotides read TGTGCCAGCAGCCCCGTTAGGTCGGGGACGTTCTTC. Translating gives CASSPVRSGTFF.

In its sample, this clone was seen a few times. This chain joins TRBV2 and TRBJ1-1, with D unresolved. The CDR3 spans 12 residues. Trimming cost V 3 bases and J 8 bases, with 10 bases left between them. CDR1 SNHLY and CDR2 FYNNEI come from the germline V gene. The CDR3 nucleotides are TGTGCCAGCAGTGATGATGTCCAAGAAGCTTTCTTT. Protein product: CASSDDVQEAFF.

The V and J genes are TRBV19 and TRBJ2-1; TRBD2 aligns across 12 bases. The trim removed 4 bases at V and 8 bases at J, leaving 9 bases unmatched. CDR1 is LNHDA, CDR2 SQIVND, per germline (reference sequence). This CDR3 contains 16 residues. The CDR3 DNA follows: TGTGCCAGTAGTACCACACTAGCGGGGGGCCGGTATGAGCAGTTCTTC. Protein sequence: CASSTTLAGGRYEQFF.

Only a few counts were recorded for this clone. The chain couples TRBV30 to TRBJ1-1; D is ambiguous. There are 11 residues in the CDR3. The germline V gene encodes CDR1 GTSNPN and CDR2 SVGIG (reference sequence). The V end lost 4 bases, the J end lost 1 base, and 4 bases lay between the germline ends. CDR3 nucleotides: TGTGCCTGGAACAAGAACACTGAAGCTTTCTTT. This gives the protein CAWNKNTEAFF.

The V and J genes are TRBV19 and TRBJ2-1; 9 bases match TRBD1. The CDR3 runs 16 residues. The junction had 3 bases not matched to a gene; V was cut back by 1 base and J by 2 bases. Germline V gene lookup returns CDR1 LNHDA and CDR2 SQIVND (reference sequence). The CDR3 region is CASSIAGTGTYNEQFF. DNA of the CDR3: TGTGCCAGTAGTATAGCGGGGACAGGGACCTACAATGAGCAGTTCTTC.

The chain combines TRBV15 with TRBJ2-5; TRBD2 aligns across 10 bases. Germline CDR1 LNHNV, CDR2 YYDKDF (reference sequence). V gave up 2 bases and J gave up 6 bases; unmatched junction bases: 3. The CDR3 loop spans 14 amino acids. CDR3 nucleotides: TGTGCCACCAGCAGACCTAGCGGGGGCCAGACCCAGTACTTC. As protein: CATSRPSGGQTQYF. Using reference TRBV15 and TRBJ2-5 for the parts outside the CDR3, the full variable domain is DAMVIQNPRYQVTQFGKPVTLSCSQTLNHNVMYWYQQKSSQAPKLLFHYYDKDFNNEADTPDNFQSRRPNTSFCFLDIRSPGLGDTAMYLCATSRPSGGQTQYFGPGTRLLVL.

The rearrangement joins TRBV7-3 to TRBJ2-1, with D perhaps assigned TRBD1 or TRBD2 (5 bases each). V lost 1 base to trimming and J lost 10 bases, with 11 bases between them. Germline V gene lookup returns CDR1 SGHTA and CDR2 FQGTGA. The CDR3 consists of 13 residues. CDR3 coding DNA: TGTGCCAGCAGCTTAAATACAGGAGGCGAGCAGTTCTTC. Translation gives CASSLNTGGEQFF.

The chain employs TRBV15 and TRBJ2-3; 12 nucleotides agree with TRBD2. Germline CDR1 reads LNHNV; CDR2 reads YYDKDF (reference sequence). V was pared by 0 bases and J by 4 bases, with 2 bases of the junction left unmatched. This CDR3 has 16 amino acids. The CDR3 sequence: CATSRELAGGPDTQYF. The CDR3 region has the DNA TGTGCCACCAGCAGAGAGCTAGCGGGAGGGCCAGATACGCAGTATTTT.

This chain connects TRBV29-1 to TRBJ1-1; no clear D gene. Trimming took 3 bases from V and 6 from J, leaving 11 bases between them. Per the germline V gene, CDR1 is SQVTM and CDR2 is ANQGSEA. CDR3 length: 12 amino acids. The CDR3 loop reads CSVDGNGPEAFF. CDR3 DNA: TGCAGCGTTGATGGGAACGGACCTGAAGCTTTCTTT.

J is TRBJ2-3 and V is TRBV6-1; D might be TRBD1 (5 bases). V lost 2 bases and J 2 bases, leaving 14 bases between the germline ends. In germline, CDR1 is MNHNS, CDR2 SASEGT. The CDR3 loop spans 16 amino acids. In DNA, the CDR3 is TGTGCCAGCAGTGAAACAAGGGGTGGGGCCACAGATACGCAGTATTTT. This codes for CASSETRGGATDTQYF.

The chain couples TRBV19 to TRBJ2-4, with TRBD1 matching over 10 bases. Germline V gives CDR1 LNHDA, CDR2 SQIVND (reference sequence). J lost 6 bases, V lost 5 bases, and 16 bases had no gene match. The CDR3 totals 18 residues. CDR3 in DNA: TGTGCCAGTAGTTCAACCGGGGGGACAGGGGCTTCGGGAAACATTCAGTACTTC. Its protein is CASSSTGGTGASGNIQYF.

The J gene is TRBJ2-2, the V gene TRBV5-1; D is perhaps TRBD2 (6 bases). The V gene lost 4 bases and the J gene lost 5 bases, with 15 bases spanning the gap. Looked up from germline, CDR1 is SGHRS and CDR2 is YFSETQ. CDR3 length: 15 residues. In nucleotides, the CDR3 is TGCGCCAGCAGCGATAGCGTTGGGAGGACCGGGGAGCTGTTTTTT. Protein sequence: CASSDSVGRTGELFF.

This clone was observed a single time. The rearrangement uses TRBV30 and TRBJ2-7; no clear D gene. The CDR3 consists of 14 residues. V lost 2 bases to trimming and J lost 3 bases, with 14 bases between them. Germline-derived CDR1 and CDR2 are GTSNPN and SVGIG (reference sequence). The CDR3 loop is CAWSPGGRRYEQYF. DNA for the CDR3: TGTGCCTGGAGTCCCGGTGGGCGACGCTACGAGCAGTACTTC.

The CDR3, as DNA: TGTGCCAGCAGGTACACTAGCGGGGGTCCCTACAATGAGCAGTTCTTC. This codes for CASRYTSGGPYNEQFF. The chain uses TRBV6-5 and TRBJ2-1; 11 bases align to TRBD2. With 6 bases clipped from V and 2 bases from J, the junction kept 6 bases outside the gene matches. CDR1 and CDR2 (germline): MNHEY, SVGAGI. This CDR3 has 16 amino acids.

For this clone: Other DNA sequences within the sample encode an identical CDR3. This sequence joins TRBV7-2 and TRBJ1-1; D ambiguous. Germline V gene sequence: CDR1 SGHTA, CDR2 FQGNSA. V was shortened by 2 bases and J by 7 bases, with 5 bases between the two germline ends. There are 11 residues in the CDR3. Written as DNA, the CDR3 is TGTGCCAGCAGCTTACGTCATGAAGCTTTCTTT. Protein product: CASSLRHEAFF.

The chain joins TRBV5-6 to TRBJ1-2, with D possibly matching TRBD1 (5 bases). The germline V and J ends were trimmed by 0 bases and 5 bases, with 11 bases remaining between them. CDR3 length equals 14 residues. CDR1 is SGHDT, CDR2 YYEEEE, per germline. The CDR3 region has the DNA TGTGCCAGCAGCTTGGCGGGGGTCGGATATGGCTACACCTTC. Translation gives CASSLAGVGYGYTF.

The chain combines TRBV7-8 with TRBJ2-3; 8 bases are a match to TRBD2. CDR1 SGHVS and CDR2 FQNEAQ come from the germline V gene. The CDR3 runs to 17 residues. V trimming: 9 bases; J trimming: 9 bases; junction bases outside the gene matches: 23. CDR3 nucleotide sequence: TGTGCCAGTATCAGAGCGGGGGCAGGCCGGGGCCTGGGGACGCAGTATTTT. Protein sequence: CASIRAGAGRGLGTQYF.

The chain carries TRBV7-7 and TRBJ2-5; 9 nucleotides match TRBD2. Germline values: CDR1 SSHAT, CDR2 FNYEAQ (reference sequence). The length of the CDR3 is 14 residues. With V trimmed by 4 bases and J by 4 bases, 4 bases remained unmatched. CDR3 in DNA: TGTGCCAGCAGCTATAGCGGGAGTACAGAGACCCAGTACTTC. As protein: CASSYSGSTETQYF.

The V gene is TRBV6-1, the J gene TRBJ2-7; D possibly corresponds to TRBD2 (6 bases). CDR3 size: 16 residues. CDR1 is MNHNS, CDR2 SASEGT, per germline. Between the trimmed V and J ends, which lost 2 bases and 0 bases, there was a span of 14 bases. For the CDR3, the DNA is TGTGCCAGCAGTGAACCGGGACTCCTGAGCTCCTACGAGCAGTACTTC. Protein sequence: CASSEPGLLSSYEQYF.

The V and J genes are TRBV5-6 and TRBJ1-2, with 9 bases that match TRBD1. V lost 4 bases and J lost 4; bases outside the gene matches: 14. The CDR3 runs 17 residues. Germline CDR1 reads SGHDT; CDR2 reads YYEEEE. This CDR3 reads CASSRRTGVQLGYGYTF. The CDR3 DNA reads as TGTGCCAGCAGCCGGAGGACAGGGGTGCAATTAGGCTATGGCTACACCTTC.

The chain is built from TRBV9 and TRBJ2-5; D gene ambiguous. This CDR3 is built from 16 residues. V dropped 4 bases and J dropped 4 bases, with 20 bases sitting between them. Germline CDR1 reads SGDLS; CDR2 reads YYNGEE. In nucleotides, the CDR3 is TGTGCCAGCAGCCAGTTTGGAGCCACGTTGCCAGAGACCCAGTACTTC. This encodes CASSQFGATLPETQYF.

This clone came up many times. This rearrangement joins TRBV5-8 to TRBJ1-1; the D is unclear. Trimming took 0 bases from V and 5 from J, leaving 8 bases between them. Germline CDR1 SGHTS, CDR2 YDEGEE. The CDR3 totals 13 residues. For the CDR3, the DNA is TGTGCCAGCAGCTTGGTTCCGGAGACTGAAGCTTTCTTT. It is translated as CASSLVPETEAFF.

The chain uses TRBV30 and TRBJ1-6; 7 bases line up with TRBD1. V trimming: 3 bases; J trimming: 3 bases; junction bases outside the gene matches: 11. From germline, CDR1 is GTSNPN and CDR2 SVGIG (reference sequence). This CDR3 is built from 17 residues. CDR3 in amino acids: CAWSAKGRTGYNSPLHF. For the CDR3, the DNA is TGTGCCTGGAGCGCTAAGGGACGGACAGGCTATAATTCACCCCTCCACTTT.

J is TRBJ1-1 and V is TRBV9; no clear D. Germline loops: CDR1 SGDLS, CDR2 YYNGEE. V gave up 0 bases and J gave up 4 bases, with 10 bases separating them. This CDR3 has 14 amino acids. CDR3 loop: CASSVDSLITEAFF. The CDR3 bases are TGTGCCAGCAGCGTAGATAGTCTCATCACTGAAGCTTTCTTT.

This chain links TRBV30 with TRBJ2-5; TRBD2 aligns across 9 bases. V trimming: 4 bases; J trimming: 5 bases; junction bases outside the gene matches: 2. CDR1 and CDR2 (germline): GTSNPN, SVGIG (reference sequence). There are 12 residues in the CDR3. The CDR3 DNA is TGTGCCTGGAACGCGGGGGGGGAGACCCAGTACTTC. Translating it yields CAWNAGGETQYF.

V usage is TRBV6-6 and J usage is TRBJ2-5, with D maybe TRBD1 (5 bases). Germline CDR1 reads MNHNY; CDR2 reads SVGAGI (reference sequence). V lost 0 bases and J 5 bases, leaving 13 bases between the germline ends. This CDR3 is built from 15 residues. DNA of the CDR3: TGTGCCAGCAGTTACTCTTCAGGGAATGGGGAGACCCAGTACTTC. Its protein product is CASSYSSGNGETQYF.